The text below deals with one TCR beta chain. Sequenced by immunoSEQ multiplex PCR; TCRdb stores in-frame clones only, minus some. The repertoire holds around 200,000 clones, with around 87% as singletons. The germline gives CDR1 LNHDA, CDR2 SQIVND (reference sequence). The CDR3 contains 16 residues. The J segment lost 2 bases and the V segment lost 2 bases, leaving 8 bases of the junction unmatched. These data come from a study of blood T cell repertoires in COVID-19. For the study at large: Samples representing acute and convalescent COVID-19 were sourced from the United States, Italy and Spain. The analysed material was cDNA or gDNA that came from T cells, B-cell-depleted T cells, or PBMCs.

The V gene is TRBV19, the J gene TRBJ1-1; 7 bases agree with TRBD1. The material sequenced was peripheral blood. This clonotype originated in a man aged 50-60 years with acute or convalescent COVID-19. The CDR3 sequence is CASSIRQGDRNTEAFF. The CDR3 DNA sequence: TGTGCCAGTAGTATACGGCAGGGGGATAGAAACACTGAAGCTTTCTTT. Full variable domain (missing parts from reference TRBV19 and TRBJ1-1): DGGITQSPKYLFRKEGQNVTLSCEQNLNHDAMYWYRQDPGQGLRLIYYSQIVNDFQKGDIAEGYSVSREKKESFPLTVTSAQKNPTAFYLCASSIRQGDRNTEAFFGQGTRLTVV.